This TCR beta chain was recorded in a study of T-cell memory formation after mild COVID-19. The wider study: In these data, TCR clusters were largely donor specific.

General study results and limits: CM and EM subsets held most contracting CD4+ clones; EMRA held CD8+ ones.

The CDR3 runs 15 residues. Germline-derived CDR1 and CDR2 are SGHTA and FQGNSA. Trimming left V 5 bases short and J 5 bases short, with 18 bases between. In the case of this clonotype: Its antigen is not identified. This may arise from a read error, as a much more abundant clone is one base away.

From the 5' RACE reads, TCRdb called clonotypes with MiXCR, one entry per CDR3 protein. This table has about 350,000 distinct CDR3 sequences, around an eighth appearing once. The source of this sequence is a man between 18 and 29 years old who had mild COVID-19 (a few samples of this study predate the infection). Cell type and time point are not known. The material sequenced was PBMCs or a T cell subset sorted from them (not recorded which). The chain couples TRBV7-2 to TRBJ2-5; D is tentatively TRBD1 or TRBD2 (5 bases each). CDR3 in amino acids: CASSNNRAWGETQYF. The CDR3 region has the DNA TGTGCCAGCAGCAACAACCGGGCCTGGGGGGAGACCCAGTACTTC.